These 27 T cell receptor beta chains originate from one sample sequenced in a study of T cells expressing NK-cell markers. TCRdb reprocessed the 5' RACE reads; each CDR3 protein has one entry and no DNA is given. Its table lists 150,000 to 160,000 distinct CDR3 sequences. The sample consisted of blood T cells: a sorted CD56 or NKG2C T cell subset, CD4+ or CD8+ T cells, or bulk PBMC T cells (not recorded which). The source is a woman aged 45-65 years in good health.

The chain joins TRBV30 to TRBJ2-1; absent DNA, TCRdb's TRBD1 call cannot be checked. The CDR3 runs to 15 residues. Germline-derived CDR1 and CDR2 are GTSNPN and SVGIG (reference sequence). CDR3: CAWHSGLGSYNEQFF.

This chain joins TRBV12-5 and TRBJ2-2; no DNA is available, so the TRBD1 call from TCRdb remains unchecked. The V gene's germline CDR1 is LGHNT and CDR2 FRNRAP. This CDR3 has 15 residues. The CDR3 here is CASGPDRANTGELFF.

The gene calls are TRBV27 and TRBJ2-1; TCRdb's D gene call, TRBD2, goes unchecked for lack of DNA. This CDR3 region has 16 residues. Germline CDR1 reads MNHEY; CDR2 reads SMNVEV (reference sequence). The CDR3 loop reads CASSLRKLAGVHEQFF.

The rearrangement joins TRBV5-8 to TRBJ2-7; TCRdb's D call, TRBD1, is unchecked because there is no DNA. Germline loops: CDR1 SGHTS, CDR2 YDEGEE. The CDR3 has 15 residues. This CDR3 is CASSLEQGLMYEQYF.

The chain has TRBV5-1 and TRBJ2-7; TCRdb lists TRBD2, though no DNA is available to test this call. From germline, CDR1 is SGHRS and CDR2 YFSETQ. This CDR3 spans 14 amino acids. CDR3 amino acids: CASSGPGNTYEQYF.

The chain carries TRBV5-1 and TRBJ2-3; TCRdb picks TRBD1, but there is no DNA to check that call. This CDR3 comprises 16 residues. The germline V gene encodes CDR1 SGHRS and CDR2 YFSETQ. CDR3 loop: CASSPPLSGSTDTQYF.

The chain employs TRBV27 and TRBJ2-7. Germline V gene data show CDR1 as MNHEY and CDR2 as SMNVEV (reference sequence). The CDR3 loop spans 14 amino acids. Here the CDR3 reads CASSLSGARYEQYF.

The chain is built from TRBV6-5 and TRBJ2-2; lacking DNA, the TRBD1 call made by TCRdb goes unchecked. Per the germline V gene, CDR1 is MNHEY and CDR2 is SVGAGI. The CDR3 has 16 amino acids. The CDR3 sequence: CASSYSQGARTGELFF.

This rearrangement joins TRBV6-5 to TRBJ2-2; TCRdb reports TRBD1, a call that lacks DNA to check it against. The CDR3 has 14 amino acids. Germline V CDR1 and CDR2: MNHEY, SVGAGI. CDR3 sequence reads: CASSYGLRGGELFF.

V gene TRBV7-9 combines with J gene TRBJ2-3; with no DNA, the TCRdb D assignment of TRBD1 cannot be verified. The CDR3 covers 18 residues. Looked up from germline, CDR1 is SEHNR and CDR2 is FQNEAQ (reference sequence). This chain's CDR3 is CASSLRGAAAVGTDTQYF.

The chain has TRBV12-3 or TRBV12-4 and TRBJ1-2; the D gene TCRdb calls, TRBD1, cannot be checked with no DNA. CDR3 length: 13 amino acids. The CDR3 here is CASSHLTPDGYTF.

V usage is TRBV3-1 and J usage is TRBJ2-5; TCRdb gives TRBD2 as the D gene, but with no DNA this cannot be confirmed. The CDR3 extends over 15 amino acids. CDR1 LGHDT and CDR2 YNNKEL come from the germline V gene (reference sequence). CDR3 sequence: CASSQDPGVSETQYF.

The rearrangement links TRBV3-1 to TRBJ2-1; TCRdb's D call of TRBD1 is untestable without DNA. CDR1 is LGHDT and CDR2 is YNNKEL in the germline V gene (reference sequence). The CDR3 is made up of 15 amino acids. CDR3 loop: CASSPLRGEYFEQFF.

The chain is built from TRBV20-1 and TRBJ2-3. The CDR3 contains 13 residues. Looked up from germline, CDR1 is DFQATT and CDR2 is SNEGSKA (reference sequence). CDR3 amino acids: CSAWDPYTDTQYF.

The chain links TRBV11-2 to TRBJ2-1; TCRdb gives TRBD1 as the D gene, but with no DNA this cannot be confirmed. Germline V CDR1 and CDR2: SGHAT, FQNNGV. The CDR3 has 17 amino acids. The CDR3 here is CASSQTIGHYSYNEQFF.

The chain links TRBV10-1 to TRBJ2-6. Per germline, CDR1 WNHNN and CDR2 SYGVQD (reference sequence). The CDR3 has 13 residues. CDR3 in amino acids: CASSGAGANVLTF.

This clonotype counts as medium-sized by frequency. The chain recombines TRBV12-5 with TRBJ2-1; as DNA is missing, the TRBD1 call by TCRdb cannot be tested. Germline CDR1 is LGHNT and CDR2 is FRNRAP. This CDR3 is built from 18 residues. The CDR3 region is CASGTPRDRGTSSYEQFF.

The CDR3 spells CSARDPMLNTEAFF. The chain recombines TRBV20-1 with TRBJ1-1. The germline gives CDR1 DFQATT, CDR2 SNEGSKA (reference sequence). This CDR3 has 14 amino acids.

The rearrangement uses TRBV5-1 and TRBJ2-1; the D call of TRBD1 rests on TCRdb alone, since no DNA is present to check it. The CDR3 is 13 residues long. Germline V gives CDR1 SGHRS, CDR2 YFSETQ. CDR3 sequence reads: CASSPGRRNEQFF.

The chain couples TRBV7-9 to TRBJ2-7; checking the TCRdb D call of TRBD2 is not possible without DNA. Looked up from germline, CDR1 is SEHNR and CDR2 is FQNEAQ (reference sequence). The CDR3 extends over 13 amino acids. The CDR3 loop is CASSPSQTREQYF.

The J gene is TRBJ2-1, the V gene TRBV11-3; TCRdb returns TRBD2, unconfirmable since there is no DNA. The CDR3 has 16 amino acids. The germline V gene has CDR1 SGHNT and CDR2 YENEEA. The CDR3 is CASSPETSGLYNEQFF.

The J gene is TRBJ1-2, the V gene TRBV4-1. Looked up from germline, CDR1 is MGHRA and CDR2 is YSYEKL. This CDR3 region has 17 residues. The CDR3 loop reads CASSQDWGTTPSYGYTF.

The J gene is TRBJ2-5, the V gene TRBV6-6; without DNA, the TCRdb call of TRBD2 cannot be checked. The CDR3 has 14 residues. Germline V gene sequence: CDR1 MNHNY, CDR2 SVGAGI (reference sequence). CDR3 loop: CASTSGGHQETQYF.

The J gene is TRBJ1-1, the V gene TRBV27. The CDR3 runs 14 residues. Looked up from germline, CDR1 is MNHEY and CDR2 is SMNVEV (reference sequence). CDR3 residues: CASSLGTDYTEAFF.

The chain's CDR3 is CASSSPPRDRAVRLHF. This chain uses TRBV7-9 with TRBJ1-6; TCRdb proposes TRBD1, but this gene call is untestable without DNA. Germline CDR1 reads SEHNR; CDR2 reads FQNEAQ (reference sequence). The CDR3 length is 16 residues.

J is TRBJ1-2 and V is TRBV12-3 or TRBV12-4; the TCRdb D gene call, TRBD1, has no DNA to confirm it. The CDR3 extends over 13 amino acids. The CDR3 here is CATTTGPGDGYTF.

The CDR3: CASSYSGGRGFLNEQFF. The chain uses TRBV6-5 and TRBJ2-1; the TCRdb D gene call, TRBD2, has no DNA to confirm it. The CDR3 contains 17 residues. Germline CDR1 and CDR2: MNHEY and SVGAGI.